This TCR beta chain was retrieved from a study of T cell changes during pregnancy in multiple sclerosis. Trimming removed 2 bases at V and 2 bases at J, with 13 bases between. This CDR3 has 15 residues. Germline CDR1 reads MNHEY; CDR2 reads SVGAGI. TCRdb's copy holds only in-frame clones and misses some; the assay was immunoSEQ multiplex PCR. The data contain 95,000 to 100,000 clones, 91% of them singletons. The gene calls are TRBV6-5 and TRBJ2-7; maybe TRBD1 (6 bases). The TCR sequence derives from a female donor with multiple sclerosis, enrolled in a pregnancy study. The source material was peripheral blood, sampled in the second trimester of pregnancy. The CDR3 region has the DNA TGTGCCAGCAGTTACGAAGCAGGGGCCACCTACGAGCAGTACTTC. The encoded protein is CASSYEAGATYEQYF.